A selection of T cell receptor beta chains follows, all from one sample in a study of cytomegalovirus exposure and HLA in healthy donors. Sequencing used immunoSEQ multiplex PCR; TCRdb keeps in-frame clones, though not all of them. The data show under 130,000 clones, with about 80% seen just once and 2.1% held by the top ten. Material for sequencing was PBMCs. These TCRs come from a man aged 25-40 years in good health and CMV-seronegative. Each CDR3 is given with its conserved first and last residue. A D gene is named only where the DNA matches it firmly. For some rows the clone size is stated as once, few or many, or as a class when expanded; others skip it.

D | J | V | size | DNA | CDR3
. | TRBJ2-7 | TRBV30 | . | TGTGCCTGGAGTGTACGGGGTCAAGATAGCGAGCAGTACTTC | CAWSVRGQDSEQYF
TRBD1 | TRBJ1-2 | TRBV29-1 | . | TGCAGCGTTGATGACAGCGGAGGGGGCGCCGGCTATGGCTACACCTTC | CSVDDSGGGAGYGYTF
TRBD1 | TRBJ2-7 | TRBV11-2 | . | TGTGCCAGCAGCTTACGGACAGGGGGTCCCTACGAGCAGTACTTC | CASSLRTGGPYEQYF
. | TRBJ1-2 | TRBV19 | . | TGTGCCAGTAGTAAACAGGGAAACTATGGCTACACCTTC | CASSKQGNYGYTF
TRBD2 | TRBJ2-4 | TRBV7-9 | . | TGTGCCAGCAGCCTCGCTAGCGGAGCCAAAAACATTCAGTACTTC | CASSLASGAKNIQYF
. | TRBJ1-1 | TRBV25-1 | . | TGTGCCAGCAGTCAGACAGGCTTTAACACTGAAGCTTTCTTT | CASSQTGFNTEAFF
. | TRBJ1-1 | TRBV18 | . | TGTGCCAGCTCACCCTACCCGAACACTGAAGCTTTCTTT | CASSPYPNTEAFF
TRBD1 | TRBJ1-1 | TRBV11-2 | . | TGTGCCAGCAGCCCACAGGGGGGGAACACTGAAGCTTTCTTT | CASSPQGGNTEAFF
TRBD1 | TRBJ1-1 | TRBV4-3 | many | TGCGCCAGCAGCCAAGATCCGAGGACAGGGGACACTGAAGCTTTCTTT | CASSQDPRTGDTEAFF
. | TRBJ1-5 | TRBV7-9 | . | TGTGCCAGCAGCTTAGTAACAGGGAACCCCCCGAATCAGCCCCAGCATTTT | CASSLVTGNPPNQPQHF